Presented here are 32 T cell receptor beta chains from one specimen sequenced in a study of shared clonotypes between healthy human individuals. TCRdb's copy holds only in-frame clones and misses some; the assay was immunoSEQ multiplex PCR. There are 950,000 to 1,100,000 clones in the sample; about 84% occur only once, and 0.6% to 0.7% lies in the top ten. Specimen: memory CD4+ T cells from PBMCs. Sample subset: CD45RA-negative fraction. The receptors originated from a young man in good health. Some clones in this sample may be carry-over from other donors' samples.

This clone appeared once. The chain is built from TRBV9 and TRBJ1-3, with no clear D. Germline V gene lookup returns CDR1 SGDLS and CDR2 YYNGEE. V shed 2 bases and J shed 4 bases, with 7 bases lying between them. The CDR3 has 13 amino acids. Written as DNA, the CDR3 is TGTGCCAGCAGCGTCGACATGGGAAACACCATATATTTT. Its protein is CASSVDMGNTIYF.

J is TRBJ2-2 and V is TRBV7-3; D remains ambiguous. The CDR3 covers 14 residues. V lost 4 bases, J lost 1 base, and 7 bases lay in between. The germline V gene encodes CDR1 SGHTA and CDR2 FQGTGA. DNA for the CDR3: TGTGCCAGCAGCTCTCATATGAACACCGGGGAGCTGTTTTTT. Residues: CASSSHMNTGELFF.

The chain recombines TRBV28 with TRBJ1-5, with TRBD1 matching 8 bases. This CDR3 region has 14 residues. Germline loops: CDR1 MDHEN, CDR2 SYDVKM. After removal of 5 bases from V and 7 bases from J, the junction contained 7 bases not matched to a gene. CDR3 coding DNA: TGTGCCAGCAGTGCCCCAGGGGGCGCCCAGCCCCAGCATTTT. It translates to CASSAPGGAQPQHF.

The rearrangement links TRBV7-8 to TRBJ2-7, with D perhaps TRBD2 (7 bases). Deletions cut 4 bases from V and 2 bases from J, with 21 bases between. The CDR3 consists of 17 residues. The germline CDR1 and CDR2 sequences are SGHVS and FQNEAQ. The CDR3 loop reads CASSYRRGATIPYEQYF. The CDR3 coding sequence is TGTGCCAGCAGCTATCGCCGGGGGGCCACTATTCCCTACGAGCAGTACTTC.

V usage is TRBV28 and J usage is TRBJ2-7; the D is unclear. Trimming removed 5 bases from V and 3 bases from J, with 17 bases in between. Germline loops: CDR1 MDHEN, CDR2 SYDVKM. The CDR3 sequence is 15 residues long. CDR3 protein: CASSPAGYGHYEQYF. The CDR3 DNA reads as TGTGCCAGCAGTCCCGCCGGGTACGGGCACTACGAGCAGTACTTC.

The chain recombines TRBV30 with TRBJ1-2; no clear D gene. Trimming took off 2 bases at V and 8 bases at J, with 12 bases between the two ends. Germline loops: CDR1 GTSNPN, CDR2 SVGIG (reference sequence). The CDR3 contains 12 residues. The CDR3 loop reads CAWSTWGGGYTF. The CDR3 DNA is TGTGCCTGGAGTACTTGGGGAGGGGGCTACACCTTC.

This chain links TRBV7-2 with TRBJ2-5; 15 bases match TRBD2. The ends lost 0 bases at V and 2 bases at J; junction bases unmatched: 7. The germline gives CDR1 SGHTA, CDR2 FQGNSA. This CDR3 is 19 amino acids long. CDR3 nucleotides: TGTGCCAGCAGCTTAGCGGGACTAGCGGGAGGCGGATCACAAGAGACCCAGTACTTC. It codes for CASSLAGLAGGGSQETQYF.

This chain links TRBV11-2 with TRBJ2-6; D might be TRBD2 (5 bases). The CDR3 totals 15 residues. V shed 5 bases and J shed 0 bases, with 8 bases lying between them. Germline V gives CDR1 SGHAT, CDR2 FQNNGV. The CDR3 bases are TGTGCCAGCAGCGTGGGAGTCTCTGGGGCCAACGTCCTGACTTTC. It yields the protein CASSVGVSGANVLTF.

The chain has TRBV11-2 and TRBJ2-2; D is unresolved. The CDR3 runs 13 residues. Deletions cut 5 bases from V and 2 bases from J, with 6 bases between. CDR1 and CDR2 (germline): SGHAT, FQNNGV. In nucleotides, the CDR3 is TGTGCCAGCAGCGTCCCTAACACCGGGGAGCTGTTTTTT. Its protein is CASSVPNTGELFF.

CDR3 in amino acids: CASSLVGAQGVQETQYF. The CDR3 DNA reads as TGTGCCAGCAGCTTGGTTGGCGCACAGGGGGTTCAAGAGACCCAGTACTTC. The genes are TRBV5-4 and TRBJ2-5; 8 nucleotides agree with TRBD1. CDR1 is SGHNT and CDR2 is YYREEE in the germline V gene (reference sequence). The CDR3 has 17 amino acids. The ends lost 0 bases at V and 2 bases at J; junction bases unmatched: 9.

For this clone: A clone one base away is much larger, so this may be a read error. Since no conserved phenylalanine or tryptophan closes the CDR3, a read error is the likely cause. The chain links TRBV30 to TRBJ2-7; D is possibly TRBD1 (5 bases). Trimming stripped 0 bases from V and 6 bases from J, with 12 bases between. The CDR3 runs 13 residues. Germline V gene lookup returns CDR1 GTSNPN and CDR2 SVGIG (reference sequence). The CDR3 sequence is CAWSVRVTGEQYL. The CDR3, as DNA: TGTGCCTGGAGTGTACGAGTAACAGGCGAGCAGTACCTC.

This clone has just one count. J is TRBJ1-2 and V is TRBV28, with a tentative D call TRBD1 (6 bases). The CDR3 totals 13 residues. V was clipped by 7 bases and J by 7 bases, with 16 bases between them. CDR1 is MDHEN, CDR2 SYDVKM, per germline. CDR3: CASTLPRGLGYTF. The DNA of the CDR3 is TGTGCCAGCACCCTTCCGCGGGGGCTTGGCTACACCTTC.

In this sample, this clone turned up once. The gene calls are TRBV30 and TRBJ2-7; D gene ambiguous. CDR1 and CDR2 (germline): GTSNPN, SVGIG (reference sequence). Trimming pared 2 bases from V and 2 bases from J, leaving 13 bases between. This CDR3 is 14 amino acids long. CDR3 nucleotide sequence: TGTGCCTGGAGTAGTGCCGGGTTAGCCTACGAGCAGTACTTC. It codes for CAWSSAGLAYEQYF.

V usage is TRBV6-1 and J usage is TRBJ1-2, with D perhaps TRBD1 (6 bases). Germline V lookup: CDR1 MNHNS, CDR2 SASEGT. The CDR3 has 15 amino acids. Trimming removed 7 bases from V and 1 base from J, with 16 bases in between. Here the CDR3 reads CASIRDTANNYGYTF. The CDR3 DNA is TGTGCCAGCATCCGGGACACGGCCAATAACTATGGCTACACCTTC.

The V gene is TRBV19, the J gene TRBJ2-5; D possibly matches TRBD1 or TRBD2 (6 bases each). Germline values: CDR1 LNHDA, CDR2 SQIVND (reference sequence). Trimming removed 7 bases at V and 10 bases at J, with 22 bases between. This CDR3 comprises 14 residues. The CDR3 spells CASTPSGAAGSQYF. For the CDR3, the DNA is TGTGCCAGTACCCCTTCGGGGGCCGCCGGTAGCCAGTACTTC.

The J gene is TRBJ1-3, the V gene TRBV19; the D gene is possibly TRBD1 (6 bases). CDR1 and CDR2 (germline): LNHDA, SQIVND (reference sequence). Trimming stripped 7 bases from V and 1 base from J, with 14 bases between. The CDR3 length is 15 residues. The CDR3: CASKRTGASGNTIYF. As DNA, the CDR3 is TGTGCCAGTAAGAGGACGGGGGCGTCTGGAAACACCATATATTTT.

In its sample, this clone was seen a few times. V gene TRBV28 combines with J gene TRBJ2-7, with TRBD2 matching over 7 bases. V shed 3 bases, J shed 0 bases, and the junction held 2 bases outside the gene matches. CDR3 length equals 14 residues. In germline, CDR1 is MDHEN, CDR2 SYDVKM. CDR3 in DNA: TGTGCCAGCAGTTTTGGGGACTACTCCTACGAGCAGTACTTC. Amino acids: CASSFGDYSYEQYF.

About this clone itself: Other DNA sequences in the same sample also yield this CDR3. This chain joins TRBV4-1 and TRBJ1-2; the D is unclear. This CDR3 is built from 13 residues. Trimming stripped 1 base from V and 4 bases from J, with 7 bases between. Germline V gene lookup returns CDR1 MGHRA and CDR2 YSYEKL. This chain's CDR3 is CASSQGGTYGYTF. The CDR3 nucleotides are TGCGCCAGCAGCCAAGGAGGCACCTATGGCTACACCTTC.

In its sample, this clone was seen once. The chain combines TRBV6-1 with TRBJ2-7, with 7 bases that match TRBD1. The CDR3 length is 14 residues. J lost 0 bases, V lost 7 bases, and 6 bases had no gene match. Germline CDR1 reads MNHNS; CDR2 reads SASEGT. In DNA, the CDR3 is TGTGCCAGCAAAGAACCAGGGGGCTCCTACGAGCAGTACTTC. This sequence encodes CASKEPGGSYEQYF.

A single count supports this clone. CDR3 in DNA: TGTGCCAGCAGTTACTCCCGATATGCTGAAGCTTTCTTT. Amino acid sequence: CASSYSRYAEAFF. V gene TRBV6-5 combines with J gene TRBJ1-1; D unresolved. V lost 0 bases and J lost 6, with 8 bases in between. This CDR3 comprises 13 residues. The V gene's germline CDR1 is MNHEY and CDR2 SVGAGI.

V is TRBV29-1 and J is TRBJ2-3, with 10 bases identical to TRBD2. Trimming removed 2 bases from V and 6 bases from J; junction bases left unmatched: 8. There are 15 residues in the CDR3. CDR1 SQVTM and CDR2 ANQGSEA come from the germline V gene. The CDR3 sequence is CSVERSSGSGDTQYF. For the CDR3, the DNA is TGCAGCGTTGAAAGGTCTAGCGGGAGTGGGGATACGCAGTATTTT.

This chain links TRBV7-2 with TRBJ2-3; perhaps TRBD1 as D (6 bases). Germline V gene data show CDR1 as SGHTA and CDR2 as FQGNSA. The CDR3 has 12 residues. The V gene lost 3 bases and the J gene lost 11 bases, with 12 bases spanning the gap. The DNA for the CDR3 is TGTGCCAGCAGCTTCCAGGGGTTGGAGCAGTATTTT. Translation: CASSFQGLEQYF.

The CDR3 nucleotides read TGTGCCAGCAGCCAGGCGGGAGCCGGCGGCTACACCTTC. This codes for CASSQAGAGGYTF. The chain carries TRBV11-1 and TRBJ1-2, with no clear D. Trimming cost V 5 bases and J 8 bases, with 15 bases left between them. Germline CDR1 and CDR2: SGHAT and FQDESV (reference sequence). This CDR3 region has 13 residues.

The CDR3 loop reads CASSLGYRASEQYF. CDR3 in DNA: TGTGCCAGCAGCTTAGGGTACAGGGCATCCGAGCAGTACTTC. The chain has TRBV7-2 and TRBJ2-7; TRBD1 might be the D (6 bases). V was cut by 1 base and J by 6 bases, with 13 bases left in between. Germline V CDR1 and CDR2: SGHTA, FQGNSA. The CDR3 spans 14 residues.

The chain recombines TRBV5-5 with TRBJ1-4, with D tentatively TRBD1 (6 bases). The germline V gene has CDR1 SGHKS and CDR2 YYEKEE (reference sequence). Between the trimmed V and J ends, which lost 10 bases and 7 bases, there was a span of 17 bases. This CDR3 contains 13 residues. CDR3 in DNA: TGTGCCCGAGGGGGGCAGGACGGTGAAAAACTGTTTTTT. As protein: CARGGQDGEKLFF.

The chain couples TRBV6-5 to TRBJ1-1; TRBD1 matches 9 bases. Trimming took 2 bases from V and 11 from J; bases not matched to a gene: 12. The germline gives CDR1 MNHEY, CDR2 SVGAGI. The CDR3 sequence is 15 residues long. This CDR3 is CASSYHRGHGVEAFF. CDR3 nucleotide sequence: TGTGCCAGCAGTTACCACAGGGGGCACGGGGTCGAGGCTTTCTTT.

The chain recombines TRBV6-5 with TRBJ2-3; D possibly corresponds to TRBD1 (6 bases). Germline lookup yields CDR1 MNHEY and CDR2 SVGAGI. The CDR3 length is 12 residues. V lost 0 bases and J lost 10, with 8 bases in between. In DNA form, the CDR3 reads TGTGCCAGCAGTTACTCGGGGGCCCCGCAGTATTTT. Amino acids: CASSYSGAPQYF.

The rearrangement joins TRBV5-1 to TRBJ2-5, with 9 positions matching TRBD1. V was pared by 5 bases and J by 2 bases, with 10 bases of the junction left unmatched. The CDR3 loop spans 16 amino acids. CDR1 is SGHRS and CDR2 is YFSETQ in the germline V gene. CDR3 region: CASRGQGGGGQETQYF. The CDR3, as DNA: TGCGCCAGCAGGGGACAGGGCGGAGGAGGGCAAGAGACCCAGTACTTC.

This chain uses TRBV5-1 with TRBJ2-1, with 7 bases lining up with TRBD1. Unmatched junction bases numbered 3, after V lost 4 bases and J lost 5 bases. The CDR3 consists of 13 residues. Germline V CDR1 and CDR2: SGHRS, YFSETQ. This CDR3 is CASSTGQNNEQFF. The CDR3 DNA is TGCGCCAGCAGCACGGGACAGAACAATGAGCAGTTCTTC.

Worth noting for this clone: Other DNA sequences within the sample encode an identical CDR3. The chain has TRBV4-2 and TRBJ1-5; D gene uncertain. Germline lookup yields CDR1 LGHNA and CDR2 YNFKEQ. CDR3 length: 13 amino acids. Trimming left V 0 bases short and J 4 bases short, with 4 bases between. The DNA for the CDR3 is TGTGCCAGCAGCCAAGATCTGAATCAGCCCCAGCATTTT. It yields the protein CASSQDLNQPQHF.

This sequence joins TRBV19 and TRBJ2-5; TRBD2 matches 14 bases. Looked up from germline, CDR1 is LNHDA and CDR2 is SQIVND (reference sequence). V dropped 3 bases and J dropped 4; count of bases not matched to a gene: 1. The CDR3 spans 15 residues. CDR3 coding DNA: TGTGCCAGTAGTATTGGGACTAGCGGGAGAGAGACCCAGTACTTC. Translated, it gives CASSIGTSGRETQYF.

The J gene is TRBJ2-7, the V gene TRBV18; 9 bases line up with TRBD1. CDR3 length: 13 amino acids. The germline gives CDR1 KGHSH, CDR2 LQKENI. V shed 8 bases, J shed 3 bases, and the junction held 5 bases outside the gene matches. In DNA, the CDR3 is TGTGCCAGCGGACAGGGGTTGTTCTACGAGCAGTACTTC. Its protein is CASGQGLFYEQYF.